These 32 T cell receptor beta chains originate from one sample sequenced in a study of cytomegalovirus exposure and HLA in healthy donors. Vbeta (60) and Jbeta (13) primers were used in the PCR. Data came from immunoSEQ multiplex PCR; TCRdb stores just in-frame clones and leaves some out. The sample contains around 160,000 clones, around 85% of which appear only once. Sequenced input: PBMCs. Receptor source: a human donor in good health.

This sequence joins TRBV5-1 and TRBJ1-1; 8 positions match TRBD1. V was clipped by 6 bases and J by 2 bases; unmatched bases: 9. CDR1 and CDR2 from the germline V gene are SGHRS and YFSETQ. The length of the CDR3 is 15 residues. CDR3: CASTTAGGTNTEAFF. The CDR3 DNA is TGCGCCAGCACCACGGCAGGGGGCACTAACACTGAAGCTTTCTTT.

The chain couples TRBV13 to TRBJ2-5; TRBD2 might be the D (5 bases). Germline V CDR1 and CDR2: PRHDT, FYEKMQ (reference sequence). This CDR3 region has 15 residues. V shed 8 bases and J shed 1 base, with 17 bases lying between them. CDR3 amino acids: CASRWRVQSQETQYF. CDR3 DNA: TGTGCCAGCCGGTGGCGGGTGCAGTCCCAAGAGACCCAGTACTTC. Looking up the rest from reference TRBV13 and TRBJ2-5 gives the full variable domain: AAGVIQSPRHLIKEKRETATLKCYPIPRHDTVYWYQQGPGQDPQFLISFYEKMQSDKGSIPDRFSAQQFSDYHSELNMSSLELGDSALYFCASRWRVQSQETQYFGPGTRLLVL.

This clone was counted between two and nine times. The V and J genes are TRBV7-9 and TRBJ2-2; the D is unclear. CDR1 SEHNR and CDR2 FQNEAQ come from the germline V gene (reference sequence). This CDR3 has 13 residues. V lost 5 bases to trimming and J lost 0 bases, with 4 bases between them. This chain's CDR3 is CASSRSNTGELFF. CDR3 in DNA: TGTGCCAGCAGCCGGTCGAACACCGGGGAGCTGTTTTTT. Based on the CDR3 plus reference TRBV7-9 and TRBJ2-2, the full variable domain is DTGVSQNPRHKITKRGQNVTFRCDPISEHNRLYWYRQTLGQGPEFLTYFQNEAQLEKSRLLSDRFSAERPKGSFSTLEIQRTEQGDSAMYLCASSRSNTGELFFGEGSRLTVL.

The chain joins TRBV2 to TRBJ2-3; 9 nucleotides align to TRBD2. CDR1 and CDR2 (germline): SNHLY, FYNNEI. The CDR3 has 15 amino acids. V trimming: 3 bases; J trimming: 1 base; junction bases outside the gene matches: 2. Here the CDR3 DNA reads TGTGCCAGCAGTGATGAGCGGGGGGGCACAGATACGCAGTATTTT. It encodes CASSDERGGTDTQYF.

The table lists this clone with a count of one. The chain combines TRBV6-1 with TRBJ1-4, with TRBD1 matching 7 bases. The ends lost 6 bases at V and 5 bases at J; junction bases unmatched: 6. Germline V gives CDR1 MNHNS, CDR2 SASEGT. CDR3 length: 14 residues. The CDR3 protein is CASRTTGPNEKLFF. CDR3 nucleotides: TGTGCCAGCAGGACGACAGGGCCCAATGAAAAACTGTTTTTT.

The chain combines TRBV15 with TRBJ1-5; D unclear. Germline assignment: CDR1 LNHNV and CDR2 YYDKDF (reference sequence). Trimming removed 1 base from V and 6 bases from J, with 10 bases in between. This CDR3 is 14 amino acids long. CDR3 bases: TGTGCCACCAGCAGAGTCTACGTGAGTCAGCCCCAGCATTTT. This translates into CATSRVYVSQPQHF.

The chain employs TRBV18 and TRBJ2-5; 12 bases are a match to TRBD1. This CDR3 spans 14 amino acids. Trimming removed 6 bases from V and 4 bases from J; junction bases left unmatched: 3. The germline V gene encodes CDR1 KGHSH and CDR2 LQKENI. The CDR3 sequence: CASSRDRGPETQYF. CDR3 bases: TGTGCCAGCTCTCGGGACAGGGGGCCAGAGACCCAGTACTTC.

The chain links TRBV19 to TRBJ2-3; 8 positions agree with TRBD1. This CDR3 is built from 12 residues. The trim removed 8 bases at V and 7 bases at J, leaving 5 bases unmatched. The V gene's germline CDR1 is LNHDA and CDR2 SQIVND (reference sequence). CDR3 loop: CASGTGENTQYF. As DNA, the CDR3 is TGTGCCAGTGGGACAGGAGAGAATACGCAGTATTTT.

This chain's CDR3 is CASSLADRLNTGELFF. CDR3 nucleotide sequence: TGCGCCAGCAGCTTGGCCGACAGGTTGAACACCGGGGAGCTGTTTTTT. The V and J genes are TRBV5-1 and TRBJ2-2; TRBD1 might be the D (6 bases). The V gene lost 0 bases and the J gene lost 1 base, with 10 bases spanning the gap. Germline V gives CDR1 SGHRS, CDR2 YFSETQ. This CDR3 spans 16 amino acids.

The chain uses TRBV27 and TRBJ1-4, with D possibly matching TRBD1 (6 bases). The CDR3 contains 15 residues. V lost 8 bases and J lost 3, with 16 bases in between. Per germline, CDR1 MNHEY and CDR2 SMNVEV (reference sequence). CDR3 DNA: TGTGCCAGCGGACTAGGGGGGAAAGCTAATGAAAAACTGTTTTTT. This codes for CASGLGGKANEKLFF.

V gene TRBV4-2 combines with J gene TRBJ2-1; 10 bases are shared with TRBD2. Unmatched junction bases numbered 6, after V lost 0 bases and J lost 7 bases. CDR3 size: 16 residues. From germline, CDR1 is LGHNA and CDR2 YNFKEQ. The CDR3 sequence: CASSQDLIAGGNEQFF. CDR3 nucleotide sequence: TGTGCCAGCAGCCAAGATTTGATAGCGGGGGGTAATGAGCAGTTCTTC.

The CDR3 loop is CASSPRGGRMNTEAFF. As DNA, the CDR3 is TGTGCCAGCAGTCCACGGGGGGGCCGGATGAACACTGAAGCTTTCTTT. The chain carries TRBV27 and TRBJ1-1; possibly TRBD1 for D (6 bases). Trimming removed 5 bases from V and 0 bases from J, with 16 bases in between. CDR1 is MNHEY, CDR2 SMNVEV, per germline (reference sequence). The CDR3 sequence is 16 residues long.

CDR3 DNA sequence: TGTGCCAGCAGCTTGGAATCGGACAGGGGGCAATTTCGTGGCTACACCTTC. Amino acid sequence: CASSLESDRGQFRGYTF. The V and J genes are TRBV5-6 and TRBJ1-2, with 11 bases identical to TRBD1. V gave up 0 bases and J gave up 7 bases; unmatched junction bases: 11. Germline V gene sequence: CDR1 SGHDT, CDR2 YYEEEE. The CDR3 has 17 residues.

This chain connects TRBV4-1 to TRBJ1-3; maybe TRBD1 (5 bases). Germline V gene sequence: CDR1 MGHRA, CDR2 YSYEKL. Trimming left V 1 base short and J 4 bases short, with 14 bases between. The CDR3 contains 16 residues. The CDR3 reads CASSQVPGVGGNTIYF. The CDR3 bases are TGCGCCAGCAGCCAAGTACCGGGGGTAGGCGGAAACACCATATATTTT.

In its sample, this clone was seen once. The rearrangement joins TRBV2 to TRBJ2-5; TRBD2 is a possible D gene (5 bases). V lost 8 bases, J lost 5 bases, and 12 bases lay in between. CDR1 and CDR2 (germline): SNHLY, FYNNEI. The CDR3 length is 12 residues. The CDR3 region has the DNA TGTGCCAGCCGTTGGGAGATTGAGACCCAGTACTTC. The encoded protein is CASRWEIETQYF.

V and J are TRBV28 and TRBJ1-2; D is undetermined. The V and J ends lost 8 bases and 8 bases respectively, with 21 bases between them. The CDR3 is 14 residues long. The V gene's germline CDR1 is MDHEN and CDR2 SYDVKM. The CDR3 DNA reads TGTGCCAGCCACCGAGCCGCAGCCTGGAGAGGCTACACCTTC. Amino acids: CASHRAAAWRGYTF.

In DNA form, the CDR3 reads TGCGCCAGCAGCCTCCACCTAGAAGAGACCCAGTACTTC. This encodes CASSLHLEETQYF. This chain joins TRBV4-1 and TRBJ2-5; no definite D call. Trimming pared 4 bases from V and 3 bases from J, leaving 9 bases between. The CDR3 is 13 residues long. Germline assignment: CDR1 MGHRA and CDR2 YSYEKL.

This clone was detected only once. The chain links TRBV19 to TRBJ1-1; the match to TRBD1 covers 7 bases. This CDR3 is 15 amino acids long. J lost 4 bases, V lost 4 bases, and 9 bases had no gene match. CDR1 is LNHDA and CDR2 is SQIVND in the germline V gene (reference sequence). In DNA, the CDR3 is TGTGCCAGTAGTACTTTTGGCAGGGGGGTCACTGAAGCTTTCTTT. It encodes CASSTFGRGVTEAFF.

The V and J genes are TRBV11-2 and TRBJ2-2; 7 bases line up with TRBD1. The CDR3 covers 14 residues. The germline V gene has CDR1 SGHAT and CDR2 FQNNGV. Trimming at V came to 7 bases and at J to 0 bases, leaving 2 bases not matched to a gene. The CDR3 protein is CASKGTANTGELFF. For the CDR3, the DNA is TGTGCCAGCAAAGGGACAGCGAACACCGGGGAGCTGTTTTTT. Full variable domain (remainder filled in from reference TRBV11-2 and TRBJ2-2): EAGVAQSPRYKIIEKRQSVAFWCNPISGHATLYWYQQILGQGPKLLIQFQNNGVVDDSQLPKDRFSAERLKGVDSTLKIQPAKLEDSAVYLCASKGTANTGELFFGEGSRLTVL.

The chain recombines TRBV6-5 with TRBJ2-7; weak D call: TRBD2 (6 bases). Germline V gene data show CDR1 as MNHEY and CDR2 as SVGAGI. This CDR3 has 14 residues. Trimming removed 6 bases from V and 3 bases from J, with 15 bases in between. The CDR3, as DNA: TGTGCCAGCAGCCAGGTCGGGGACTTCTACGAGCAGTACTTC. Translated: CASSQVGDFYEQYF.

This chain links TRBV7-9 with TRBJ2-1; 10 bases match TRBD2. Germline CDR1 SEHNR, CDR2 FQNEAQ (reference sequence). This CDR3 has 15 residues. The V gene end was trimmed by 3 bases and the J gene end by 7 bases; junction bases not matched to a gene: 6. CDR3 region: CASSFERGGSNEQFF. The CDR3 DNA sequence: TGTGCCAGCAGCTTTGAGCGGGGGGGTTCGAATGAGCAGTTCTTC.

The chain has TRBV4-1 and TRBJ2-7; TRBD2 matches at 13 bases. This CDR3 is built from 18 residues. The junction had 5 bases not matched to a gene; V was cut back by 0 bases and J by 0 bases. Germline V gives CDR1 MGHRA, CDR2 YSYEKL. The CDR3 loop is CASSQDRTSGGLSYEQYF. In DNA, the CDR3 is TGCGCCAGCAGCCAAGATAGGACTAGCGGGGGCCTCTCCTACGAGCAGTACTTC.

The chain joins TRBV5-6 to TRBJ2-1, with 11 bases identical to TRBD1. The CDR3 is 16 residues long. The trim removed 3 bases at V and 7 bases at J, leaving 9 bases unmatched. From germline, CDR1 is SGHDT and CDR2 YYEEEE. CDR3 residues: CASSWGTGGKRNEQFF. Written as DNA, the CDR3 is TGTGCCAGCAGCTGGGGGACAGGGGGTAAGAGGAATGAGCAGTTCTTC.

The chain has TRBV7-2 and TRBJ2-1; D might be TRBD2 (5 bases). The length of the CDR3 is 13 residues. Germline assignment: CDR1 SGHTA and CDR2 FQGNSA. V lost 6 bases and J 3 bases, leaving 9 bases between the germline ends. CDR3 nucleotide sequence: TGTGCCAGCAGAAGGACTGGCTACAATGAGCAGTTCTTC. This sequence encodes CASRRTGYNEQFF.

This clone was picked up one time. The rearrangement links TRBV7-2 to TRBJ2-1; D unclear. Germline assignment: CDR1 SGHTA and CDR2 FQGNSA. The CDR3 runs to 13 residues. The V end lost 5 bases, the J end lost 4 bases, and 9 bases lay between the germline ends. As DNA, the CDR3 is TGTGCCAGCAGCACAAGACTTTACAATGAGCAGTTCTTC. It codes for CASSTRLYNEQFF.

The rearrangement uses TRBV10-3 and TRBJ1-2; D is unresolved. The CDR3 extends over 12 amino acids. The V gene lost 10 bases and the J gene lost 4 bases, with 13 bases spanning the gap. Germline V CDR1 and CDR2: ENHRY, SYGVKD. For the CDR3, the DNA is TGTGCCACCGCACGGGATCTCTATGGCTACACCTTC. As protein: CATARDLYGYTF.

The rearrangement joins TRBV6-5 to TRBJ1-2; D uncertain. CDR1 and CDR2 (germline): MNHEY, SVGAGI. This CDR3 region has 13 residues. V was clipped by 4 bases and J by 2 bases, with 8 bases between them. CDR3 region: CASSFNKNYGYTF. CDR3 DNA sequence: TGTGCCAGCAGTTTCAACAAGAACTATGGCTACACCTTC.

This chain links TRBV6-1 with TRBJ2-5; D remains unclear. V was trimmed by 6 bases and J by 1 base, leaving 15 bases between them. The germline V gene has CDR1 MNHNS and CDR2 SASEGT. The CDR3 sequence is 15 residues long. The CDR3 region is CASSPTLSTQETQYF. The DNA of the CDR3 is TGTGCCAGCAGCCCTACGCTGAGTACCCAAGAGACCCAGTACTTC.

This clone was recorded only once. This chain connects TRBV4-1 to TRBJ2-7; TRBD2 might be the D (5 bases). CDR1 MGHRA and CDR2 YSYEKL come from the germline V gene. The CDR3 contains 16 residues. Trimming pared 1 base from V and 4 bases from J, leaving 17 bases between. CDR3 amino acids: CASSQVEANEGYEQYF. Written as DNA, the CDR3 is TGCGCCAGCAGCCAAGTGGAAGCCAATGAGGGATACGAGCAGTACTTC.

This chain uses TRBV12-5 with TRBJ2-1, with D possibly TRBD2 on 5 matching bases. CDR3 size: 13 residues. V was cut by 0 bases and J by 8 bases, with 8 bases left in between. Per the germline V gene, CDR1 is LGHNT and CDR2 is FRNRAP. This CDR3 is CASGLVLRDEQFF. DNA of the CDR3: TGTGCTAGTGGTTTGGTATTGCGGGATGAGCAGTTCTTC.

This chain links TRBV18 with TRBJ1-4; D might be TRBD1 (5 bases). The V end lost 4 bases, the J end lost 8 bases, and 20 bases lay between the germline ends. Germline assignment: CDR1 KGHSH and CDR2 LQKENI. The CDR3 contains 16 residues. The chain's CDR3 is CASSLILGADGEKLFF. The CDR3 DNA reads TGTGCCAGCTCACTGATCTTAGGGGCCGACGGAGAAAAACTGTTTTTT.

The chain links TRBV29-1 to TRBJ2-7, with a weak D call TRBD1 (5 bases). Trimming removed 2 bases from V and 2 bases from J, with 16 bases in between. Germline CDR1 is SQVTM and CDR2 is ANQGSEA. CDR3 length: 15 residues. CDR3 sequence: CSVEFPAGLPYEQYF. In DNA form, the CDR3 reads TGCAGCGTTGAATTCCCCGCAGGGCTTCCCTACGAGCAGTACTTC.